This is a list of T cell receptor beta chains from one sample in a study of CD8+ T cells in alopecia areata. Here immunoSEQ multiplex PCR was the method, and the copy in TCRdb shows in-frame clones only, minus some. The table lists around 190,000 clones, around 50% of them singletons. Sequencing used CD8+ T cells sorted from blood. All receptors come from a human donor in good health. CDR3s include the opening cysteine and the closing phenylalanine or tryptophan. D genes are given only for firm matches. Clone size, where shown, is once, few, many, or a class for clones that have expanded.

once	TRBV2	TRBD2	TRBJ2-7	CASRAGTSGLEQYF	TGTGCCAGCAGAGCCGGGACTAGCGGTCTTGAGCAGTACTTC
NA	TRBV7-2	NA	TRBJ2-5	CASSHPGSSGETQYF	TGTGCCAGCAGCCACCCCGGGTCCTCAGGGGAGACCCAGTACTTC
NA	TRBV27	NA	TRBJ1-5	CASSLTGDRDQPQHF	TGTGCCAGCAGTTTAACCGGGGATAGGGATCAGCCCCAGCATTTT
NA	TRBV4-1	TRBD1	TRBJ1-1	CASSRTGGTTEAFF	TGCGCCAGCAGCCGGACAGGGGGGACCACTGAAGCTTTCTTT
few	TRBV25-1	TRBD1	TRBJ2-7	CASSESDRGGHEQYF	TGTGCCAGCAGTGAATCCGACAGGGGAGGCCACGAGCAGTACTTC
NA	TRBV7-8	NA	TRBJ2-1	CASSTRDGSNEQFF	TGTGCCAGCAGCACCCGGGACGGATCCAATGAGCAGTTCTTC
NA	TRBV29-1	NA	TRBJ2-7	CSVDSGGQDEQYF	TGCAGCGTTGATTCCGGGGGCCAGGACGAGCAGTACTTC
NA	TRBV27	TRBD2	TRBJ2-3	CASSPLKGGGTDTQYF	TGTGCCAGCAGTCCTCTAAAGGGAGGGGGCACAGATACGCAGTATTTT
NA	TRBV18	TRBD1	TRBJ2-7	CASSPPEGQGYEQYF	TGTGCCAGCTCACCACCGGAGGGACAGGGGTACGAGCAGTACTTC
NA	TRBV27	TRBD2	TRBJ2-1	CASLYSGGPLNEQFF	TGTGCCAGCCTTTATAGCGGGGGGCCCCTCAATGAGCAGTTCTTC
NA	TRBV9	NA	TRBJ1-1	CASSMTRGTEAFF	TGTGCCAGCAGCATGACCAGGGGAACTGAAGCTTTCTTT
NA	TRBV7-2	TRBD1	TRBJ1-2	CASSLGTGPGYGYTF	TGTGCCAGCAGCCTCGGGACAGGGCCCGGCTATGGCTACACCTTC
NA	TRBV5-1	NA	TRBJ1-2	CASSSPSDGYTF	TGCGCCAGCAGCTCTCCCTCCGATGGCTACACCTTC
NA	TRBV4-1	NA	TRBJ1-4	CASSQDYQGGQFNEKLFF	TGCGCCAGCAGCCAAGATTATCAAGGAGGACAGTTTAATGAAAAACTGTTTTTT
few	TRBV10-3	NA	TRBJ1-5	CAISESLSSNQPQHF	TGTGCCATCAGTGAGTCTTTAAGCAGCAATCAGCCCCAGCATTTT
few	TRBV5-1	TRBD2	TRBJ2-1	CASSLSVRGMENEQFF	TGCGCCAGCAGCTTGTCTGTGCGGGGGATGGAAAATGAGCAGTTCTTC
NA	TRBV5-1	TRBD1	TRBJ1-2	CASSLRGGNYGYTF	TGCGCCAGCAGCTTAAGAGGGGGCAACTATGGCTACACCTTC
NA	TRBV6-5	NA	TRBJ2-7	CASSDPRGLQYF	TGTGCCAGCAGTGACCCGAGGGGACTGCAGTACTTC
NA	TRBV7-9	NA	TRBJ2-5	CASSFPPASAQETQYF	TGTGCCAGCAGCTTCCCCCCGGCTAGCGCGCAAGAGACCCAGTACTTC
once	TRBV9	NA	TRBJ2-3	CASSGSGGTDTQYF	TGTGCCAGCAGCGGGAGTGGGGGAACAGATACGCAGTATTTT
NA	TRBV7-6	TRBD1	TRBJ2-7	CASSLGDRGYEQYF	TGTGCCAGCAGCTTAGGGGACAGGGGTTACGAGCAGTACTTC
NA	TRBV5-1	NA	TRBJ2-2	CASSLARGNTGELFF	TGCGCCAGCAGCTTGGCCAGGGGGAACACCGGGGAGCTGTTTTTT
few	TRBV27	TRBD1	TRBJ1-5	CASSSRTGALNQPQHF	TGTGCCAGCAGTTCAAGGACAGGGGCCCTCAATCAGCCCCAGCATTTT
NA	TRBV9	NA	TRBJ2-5	CASGSGETQYF	TGTGCCAGCGGCTCCGGTGAGACCCAGTACTTC
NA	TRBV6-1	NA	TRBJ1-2	CASSEARDATLASGYTF	TGTGCCAGCAGTGAAGCGCGGGACGCAACATTGGCTAGCGGGTACACCTTC
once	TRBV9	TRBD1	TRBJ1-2	CASSVVGGNGYTF	TGTGCCAGCAGCGTAGTAGGGGGCAATGGCTACACCTTC
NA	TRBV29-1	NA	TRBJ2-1	CSVDLDYNEQFF	TGCAGCGTTGACCTAGACTACAATGAGCAGTTCTTC